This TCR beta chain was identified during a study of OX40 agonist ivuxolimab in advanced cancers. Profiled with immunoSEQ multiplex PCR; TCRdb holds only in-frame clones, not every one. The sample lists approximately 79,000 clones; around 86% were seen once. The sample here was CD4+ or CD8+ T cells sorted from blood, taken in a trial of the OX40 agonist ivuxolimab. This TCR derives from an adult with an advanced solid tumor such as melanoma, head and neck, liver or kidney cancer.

The CDR3 is CASSGRGGDTDTQYF. Written as DNA, the CDR3 is TGTGCCAGCAGCGGACGGGGGGGGGACACAGATACGCAGTATTTT. The V call is TRBV7-2, the J call TRBJ2-3; 8 bases align to TRBD2. The CDR3 consists of 15 residues. Germline V gene lookup returns CDR1 SGHTA and CDR2 FQGNSA. J gave up 2 bases and V 5 bases, and 6 bases lay outside the gene matches.